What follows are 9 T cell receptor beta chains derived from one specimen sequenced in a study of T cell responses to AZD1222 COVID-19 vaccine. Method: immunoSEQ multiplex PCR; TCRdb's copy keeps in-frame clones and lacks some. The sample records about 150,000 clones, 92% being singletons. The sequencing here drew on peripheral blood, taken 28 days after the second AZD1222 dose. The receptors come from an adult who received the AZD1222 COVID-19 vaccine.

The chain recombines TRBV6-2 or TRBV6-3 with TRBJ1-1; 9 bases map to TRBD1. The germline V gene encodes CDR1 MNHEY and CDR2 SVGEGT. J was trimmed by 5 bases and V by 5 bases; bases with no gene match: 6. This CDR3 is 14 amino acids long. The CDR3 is CASSRGQGKTEAFF. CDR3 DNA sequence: TGTGCCAGCAGTCGCGGACAGGGGAAAACTGAAGCTTTCTTT.

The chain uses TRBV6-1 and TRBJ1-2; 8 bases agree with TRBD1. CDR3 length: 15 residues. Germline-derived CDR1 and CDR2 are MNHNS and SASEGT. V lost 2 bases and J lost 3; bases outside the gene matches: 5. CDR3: CASSEQGATYYGYTF. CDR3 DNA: TGTGCCAGCAGTGAACAGGGGGCAACGTACTATGGCTACACCTTC.

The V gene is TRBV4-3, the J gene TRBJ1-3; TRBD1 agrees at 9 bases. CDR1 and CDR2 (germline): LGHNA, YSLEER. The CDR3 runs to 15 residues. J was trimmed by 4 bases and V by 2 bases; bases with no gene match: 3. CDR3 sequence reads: CASSQTGGSGNTIYF. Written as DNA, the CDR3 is TGCGCCAGCAGCCAAACAGGGGGCTCAGGAAACACCATATATTTT.

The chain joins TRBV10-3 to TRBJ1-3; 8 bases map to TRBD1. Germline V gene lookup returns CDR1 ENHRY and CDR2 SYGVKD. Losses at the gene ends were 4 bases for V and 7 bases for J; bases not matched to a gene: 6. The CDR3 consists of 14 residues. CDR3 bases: TGTGCCATCAGTGTGATGACAGGGGCGAACACCATATATTTT. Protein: CAISVMTGANTIYF.

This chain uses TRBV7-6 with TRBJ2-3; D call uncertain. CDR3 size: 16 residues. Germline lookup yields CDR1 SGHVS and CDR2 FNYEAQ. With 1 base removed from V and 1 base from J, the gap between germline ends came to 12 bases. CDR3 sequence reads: CASSLVLDSGTDTQYF. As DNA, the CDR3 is TGTGCCAGCAGCTTAGTATTAGATTCAGGCACAGATACGCAGTATTTT. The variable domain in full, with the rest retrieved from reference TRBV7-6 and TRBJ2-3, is GAGVSQSPRYKVTKRGQDVALRCDPISGHVSLYWYRQALGQGPEFLTYFNYEAQQDKSGLPNDRFSAERPEGSISTLTIQRTEQRDSAMYRCASSLVLDSGTDTQYFGPGTRLTVL.

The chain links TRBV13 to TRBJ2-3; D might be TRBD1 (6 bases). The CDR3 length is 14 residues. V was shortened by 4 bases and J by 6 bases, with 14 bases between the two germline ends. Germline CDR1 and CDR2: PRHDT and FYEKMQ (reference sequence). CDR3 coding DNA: TGTGCCAGCAGCTCCAACAGGGTCGGGGATACGCAGTATTTT. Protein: CASSSNRVGDTQYF.

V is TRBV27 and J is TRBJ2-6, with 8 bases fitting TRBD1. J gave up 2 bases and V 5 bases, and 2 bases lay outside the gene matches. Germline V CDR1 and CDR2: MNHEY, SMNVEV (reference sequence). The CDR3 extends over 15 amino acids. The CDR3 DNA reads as TGTGCCAGCAGTGGACAGGGAACTGGGGCCAACGTCCTGACTTTC. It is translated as CASSGQGTGANVLTF.

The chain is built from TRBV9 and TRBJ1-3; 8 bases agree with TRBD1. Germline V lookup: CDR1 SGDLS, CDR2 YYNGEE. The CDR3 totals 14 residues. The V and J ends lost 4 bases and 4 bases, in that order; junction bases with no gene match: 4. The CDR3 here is CASSIDRGGNTIYF. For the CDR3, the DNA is TGTGCCAGCAGCATTGACAGGGGAGGAAACACCATATATTTT.

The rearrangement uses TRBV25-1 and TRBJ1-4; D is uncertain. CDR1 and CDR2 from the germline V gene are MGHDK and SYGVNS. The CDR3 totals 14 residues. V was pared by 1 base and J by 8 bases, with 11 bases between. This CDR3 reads CASSESMTAEKLFF. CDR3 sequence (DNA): TGTGCCAGCAGTGAATCTATGACGGCGGAAAAACTGTTTTTT.